Listed here are 4 T cell receptor beta chains from one sample, sequenced in a study of blood T cell repertoires in COVID-19. Sequencing used immunoSEQ multiplex PCR; TCRdb keeps in-frame clones, though not all of them. The sample shows 140,000 to 150,000 clones, 80% to 90% of them seen only once. Sequencing was done on a sample of peripheral blood. The source is a woman aged 55-70 years with COVID-19, enrolled during active disease.

The chain carries TRBV4-1 and TRBJ1-5, with 7 positions matching TRBD1. Germline loops: CDR1 MGHRA, CDR2 YSYEKL. This CDR3 is built from 14 residues. V lost 4 bases to trimming and J lost 2 bases; unmatched junction nucleotides: 2. CDR3 loop: CASSPGQGNQPQHF. CDR3 coding DNA: TGCGCCAGCAGCCCAGGACAGGGCAATCAGCCCCAGCATTTT.

DNA of the CDR3: TGTGCCAGCTCGCCGGGACTAGCGGGGGGCCCCTACGAGCAGTACTTC. It is translated as CASSPGLAGGPYEQYF. The rearrangement links TRBV18 to TRBJ2-7; 15 bases are a match to TRBD2. Unmatched junction bases numbered 5, after V lost 6 bases and J lost 2 bases. The CDR3 has 16 residues. Germline-derived CDR1 and CDR2 are KGHSH and LQKENI. Full variable domain (outside the CDR3, taken from reference TRBV18 and TRBJ2-7): NAGVMQNPRHLVRRRGQEARLRCSPMKGHSHVYWYRQLPEEGLKFMVYLQKENIIDESGMPKERFSAEFPKEGPSILRIQQVVRGDSAAYFCASSPGLAGGPYEQYFGPGTRLTVT.

The chain uses TRBV11-2 and TRBJ1-2; 9 positions agree with TRBD1. Trimming removed 6 bases from V and 6 bases from J; junction bases left unmatched: 11. Germline values: CDR1 SGHAT, CDR2 FQNNGV. This CDR3 region has 15 residues. The CDR3 loop reads CASRGTGSELHGYTF. For the CDR3, the DNA is TGTGCCAGCAGGGGGACAGGGTCCGAGCTGCATGGCTACACCTTC.

The chain links TRBV29-1 to TRBJ1-4; 10 bases match TRBD1. The V gene's germline CDR1 is SQVTM and CDR2 ANQGSEA. The CDR3 is 11 amino acids. The J segment lost 8 bases and the V segment lost 6 bases, leaving 0 bases of the junction unmatched. CDR3 coding DNA: TGCAGCGTGGACAGGGGGGAAAAACTGTTTTTT. As protein: CSVDRGEKLFF.